This T cell receptor (beta chain) was recorded in a study of beta chain features in type 1 diabetes. Looking at the study overall: Examined across all samples were just under 110,000,000 sorted cells. Study-wide results and caveats: Patients with Type 1 diabetes showed moderately but significantly shorter TCRB CDR3s in all four CD4+ subsets. Whether TCRB rearrangement is influenced by HLA type went unresolved here. Healthy donors had naive, central memory and Treg TCRB repertoires that appeared less similar than those seen among patients.

CDR3 size: 14 residues. V lost 5 bases, J lost 8 bases, and 9 bases stayed unmatched. Germline V gene data show CDR1 as LNHDA and CDR2 as SQIVND (reference sequence). Points on this clone: Its cognate antigen is unknown.

Reverse transcription of all isolated RNA meant that expressed TCRB transcripts were sequenced. TCRdb's table, derived via immunoSEQ multiplex PCR, lists solely in-frame clones and lacks some. The data show 95,000 to 150,000 clones, around 17% seen once. The specimen was central memory CD4+ T cells from blood. This clonotype was obtained from a man aged 25-45 years with type 1 diabetes. V usage is TRBV19 and J usage is TRBJ2-1; 7 nucleotides match TRBD2. CDR3 in amino acids: CASSFGGGADEQFF. The DNA for the CDR3 is TGTGCCAGTAGTTTTGGCGGGGGTGCCGATGAGCAGTTCTTC.